This T cell receptor (beta chain) stems from a study of cytomegalovirus exposure and HLA in healthy donors. The CDR3 loop spans 15 amino acids. Germline V gives CDR1 LGHNA, CDR2 YNFKEQ. Trimming left V 0 bases short and J 1 base short, with 6 bases between. Notes on this clone: Its target is not known.

PCR amplification relied on 60 Vbeta primers (plus 13 Jbeta primers). Only in-frame clones appear in the TCRdb table, and some are missing; sequencing was by immunoSEQ multiplex PCR. The sample has 140,000 or so clones, around 75% seen once; the top ten hold about 4.7%. Findings of the study overall: In a later analysis, at a false discovery rate of 0.05, some 17,000 TCR beta sequences were associated with HLA alleles. There were reportedly fewer N-insertions in an Asian-associated ancestry cluster than the roughly 610-donor mean, in a later analysis. Investigators reported fewer than 200 TCR beta chains as tied to cytomegalovirus. A further, later analysis showed that HLA-associated TCR beta chains (compared with equally common others) were more clonally expanded.

The chain recombines TRBV4-2 with TRBJ2-2; no definite D call. This sequence was found in a man aged 55 to 70 in good health and CMV-seronegative. The material sequenced was PBMCs. The CDR3 DNA reads TGTGCCAGCAGCCAAGAACGGGTGAACACCGGGGAGCTGTTTTTT. Translated, it gives CASSQERVNTGELFF.